This TCR beta chain comes out of a study of blood T cell repertoires in COVID-19 (dated by TCRdb to about 2020). Some background on the complete study: Samples covering the acute and convalescent phases of COVID-19 were provided by collaborators in the United States, Italy and Spain. The dataset comprised deeply sampled blood TCRbeta repertoires from subjects exposed to, actively infected with, or recovered from COVID-19. Nearly every sample came with metadata listing a de-identified subject ID, COVID-19 status, age in years and sex. Samples were obtained from the ongoing ImmuneRACE study (first 160 participants) and from 1,254 subjects provided by 6 global collaborators. Where available, HLA class I and class II types were taken from metadata supplied by the sample provider and were not determined by assay-based typing. The prospective study material was composed of cDNA or gDNA derived from T cells, B-cell-depleted T cells, or PBMCs. The repertoires were released in a freely available public database intended as a resource for research on the immune response to SARS-CoV-2.

On this clone itself: Its antigen is still unknown. One base away there is no much larger clone; base qualities are not given.

The CDR3 spans 16 residues, from the cysteine through the phenylalanine. Only CDR3 DNA remains: 48 bases, in frame from the first base. The germline V gene specifies SGHRS as CDR1 and YFSETQ as CDR2. V lost 3 bases and J lost 1 base; the stretch between them is 16 bases long. Here is what the overall study found, with its caveats: Clinical and demographic metadata were provided uncurated, with the amount varying by source and participant.

TCRbeta CDR3 regions were amplified from genomic DNA by means of the immunoSEQ Assay, a bias-controlled multiplex PCR. The paper's processing steps were these. The number of nucleated cells in each sample was estimated by amplification of reference gene primers within the assay. To quantify the absolute abundance of each unique TCRbeta CDR3 rearrangement, sequence reads were collapsed and filtered. For each sample, productive Simpson clonality was calculated as the square root of Simpson's diversity index over productive rearrangements. What TCRdb holds here is the immuneACCESS table cut down to in-frame rearrangements. Part of the clones is not present; checked against another copy, under half of the missing clones reflect an unresolved V gene, and the others are unexplained. V and J calls and clone size come straight from that table; D and trimming were deduced from the DNA. The sample has approximately 430,000 clones on record, roughly 90% of them singletons. 1.4% to 1.5% of the sample comes from the top ten.

The collaborating institutions used their own protocols to collect whole blood in K2EDTA tubes. For TCRbeta analysis, collaborators shipped samples in one of three forms: frozen whole blood, isolated PBMCs, or DNA extracted from either of those sample types. What was sequenced was peripheral blood. The sequence was obtained from a woman aged 30 to 39 with active or convalescent COVID-19. Recombination linked TRBV5-1 to TRBJ2-5, with the D gene not clear enough to name. At the DNA level, the sequence is TGCGCCAGCAGCTCGCAACCATCCCAGTCCCAAGAGACCCAGTACTTC. It translates to CASSSQPSQSQETQYF.